Described below is a single TCR beta chain sequence and its context. Its antigen is currently unknown. This sample is part of a study of T cells after yellow fever vaccination. General study results and limits: Only a small proportion of the clonotypes turned up in both the CD4 and the CD8 compartments, likely arising from convergent recombination. A large majority of primary-vaccination clones showed up again after the booster (about 97% CD4, 75% to 90% CD8). From the bulk population, abundant clonotypes could contaminate and appear within FACS-sorted repertoires.

CDR3 size: 14 residues. V dropped 7 bases and J dropped 0; count of bases not matched to a gene: 1. TCRdb itself ran the 5' RACE reads through MiXCR, one entry per CDR3 protein. Of 300,000 to 400,000 distinct CDR3 sequences in the sample, under 7.5% were seen once. The receptor's source is a man between 25 and 39 years old who received the YFV17D yellow fever vaccine. The V call is TRBV23-1, the J call TRBJ2-2, with 8 bases that match TRBD2. TRBV23-1 is labeled an ORF, and its function is uncertain. Material: PBMCs, obtained 5 days after the yellow fever booster vaccination. The DNA of the CDR3 is TGCGCCAGCAAACTAGCGGCGAACACCGGGGAGCTGTTTTTT. It specifies CASKLAANTGELFF.